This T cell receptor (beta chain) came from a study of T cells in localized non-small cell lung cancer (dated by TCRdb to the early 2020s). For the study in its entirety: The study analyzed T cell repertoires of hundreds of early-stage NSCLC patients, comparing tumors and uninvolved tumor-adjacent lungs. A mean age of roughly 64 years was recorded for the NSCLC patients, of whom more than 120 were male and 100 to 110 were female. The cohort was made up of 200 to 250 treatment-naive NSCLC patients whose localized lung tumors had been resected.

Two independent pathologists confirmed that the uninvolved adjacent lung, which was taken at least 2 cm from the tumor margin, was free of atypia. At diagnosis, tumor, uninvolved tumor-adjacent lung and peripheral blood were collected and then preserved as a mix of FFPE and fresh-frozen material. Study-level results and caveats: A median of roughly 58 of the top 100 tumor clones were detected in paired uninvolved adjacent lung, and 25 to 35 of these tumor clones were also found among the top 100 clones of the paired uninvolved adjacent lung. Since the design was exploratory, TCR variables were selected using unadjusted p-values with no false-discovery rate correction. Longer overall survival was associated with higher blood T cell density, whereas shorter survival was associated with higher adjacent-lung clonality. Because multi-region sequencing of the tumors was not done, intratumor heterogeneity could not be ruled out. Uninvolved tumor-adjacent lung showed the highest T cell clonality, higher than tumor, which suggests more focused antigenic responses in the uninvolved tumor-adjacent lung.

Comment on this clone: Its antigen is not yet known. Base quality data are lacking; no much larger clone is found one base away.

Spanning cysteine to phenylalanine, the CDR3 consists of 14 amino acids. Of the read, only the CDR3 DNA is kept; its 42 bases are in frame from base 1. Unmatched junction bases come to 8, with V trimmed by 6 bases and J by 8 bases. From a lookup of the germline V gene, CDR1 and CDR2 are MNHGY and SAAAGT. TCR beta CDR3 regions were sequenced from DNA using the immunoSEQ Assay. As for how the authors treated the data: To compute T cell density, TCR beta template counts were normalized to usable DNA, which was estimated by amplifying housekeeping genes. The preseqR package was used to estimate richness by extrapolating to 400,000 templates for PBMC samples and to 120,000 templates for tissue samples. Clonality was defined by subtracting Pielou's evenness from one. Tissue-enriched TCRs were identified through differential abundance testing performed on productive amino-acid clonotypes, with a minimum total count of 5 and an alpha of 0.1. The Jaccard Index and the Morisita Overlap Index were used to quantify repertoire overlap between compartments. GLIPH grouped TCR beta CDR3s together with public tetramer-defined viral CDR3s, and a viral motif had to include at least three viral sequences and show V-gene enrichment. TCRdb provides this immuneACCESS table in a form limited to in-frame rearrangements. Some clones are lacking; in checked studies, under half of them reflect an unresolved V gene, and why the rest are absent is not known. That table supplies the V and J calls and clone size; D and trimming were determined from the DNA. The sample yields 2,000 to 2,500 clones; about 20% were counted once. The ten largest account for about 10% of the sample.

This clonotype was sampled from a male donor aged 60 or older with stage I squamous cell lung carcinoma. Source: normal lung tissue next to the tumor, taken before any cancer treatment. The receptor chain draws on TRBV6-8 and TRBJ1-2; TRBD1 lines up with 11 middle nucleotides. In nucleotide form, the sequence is TGTGCCAGCAGGAGTCCCGGGACAGGGGGAGGCTACACCTTC. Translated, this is CASRSPGTGGGYTF.